This T cell receptor (beta chain) was retrieved from a study of graft-versus-host responses after intestinal transplantation. About the research overall: All recipients were transplanted with multivisceral, liver-intestinal, or isolated intestinal grafts. Induction with anti-thymocyte globulin, then tacrolimus and steroids for 2 to 3 years, was given to all recipients. Notes on the study in general: Among circulating GvH clones, peak levels were associated with early post-transplant declines in HvG clones. Some GvH clones appeared in ileal mucosa or blood before recipient bone marrow.

This clone appeared a single time. The antigen is not known. There are 14 residues in the CDR3. In germline, CDR1 is SGDLS, CDR2 YYNGEE. The V gene lost 0 bases and the J gene lost 5 bases, with 12 bases spanning the gap. Clones were sequenced by immunoSEQ multiplex PCR, and TCRdb holds only the in-frame ones, with some missing. The sample shows under 150,000 clones, approximately 95% of them seen only once. The specimen was unstimulated CD8+ T cells sorted from spleen or lymph node cells, collected before intestinal transplant. This clonotype was obtained from a human donor who received an intestinal transplant. The rearrangement uses TRBV9 and TRBJ2-7; D call uncertain. The CDR3 region is CASSVGITHNEQYF. Written as DNA, the CDR3 is TGTGCCAGCAGCGTAGGGATCACACATAACGAGCAGTACTTC.